This record looks at one T cell receptor beta chain sequence and its context. The data were obtained in a study of cytomegalovirus exposure and HLA in healthy donors. This CDR3 region has 14 residues. Germline V gene lookup returns CDR1 LGHNA and CDR2 YNFKEQ. Deletions cut 4 bases from V and 0 bases from J, with 10 bases between. Primers included in the PCR were 60 Vbeta and 13 Jbeta primers. Sequencing used immunoSEQ multiplex PCR; TCRdb keeps in-frame clones, though not all of them. The sample lists 150,000 to 200,000 clones; about four fifths were seen once. The V and J genes are TRBV4-2 and TRBJ2-7; D may be TRBD2 (6 bases). Sequencing input: PBMCs. The origin of this receptor is a man between 50 and 59 years old in good health and CMV-seropositive. CDR3 in amino acids: CASSRGTFSYEQYF. The CDR3 DNA is TGTGCCAGCAGCCGCGGGACGTTCTCCTACGAGCAGTACTTC.